Presented here are 23 T cell receptor beta chains from one specimen sequenced in a study of blood T cells in healthy people across ages. A sample-barcoded 5' primer and a J-beta primer mix were used in a second PCR of roughly 6 to 11 cycles. TCRdb itself ran the 5' RACE reads through MiXCR, one entry per CDR3 protein. Here the sample spans 800,000 or so distinct CDR3 sequences, approximately 59% being singletons. Sample: blood. Receptors originate from a man aged 25 to 40 in good health.

The chain employs TRBV12-3 or TRBV12-4 and TRBJ2-5; D is unclear. The CDR3 consists of 14 residues. Trimming shortened V by 2 bases and J by 1 base, and 8 bases separated the two germline ends. The CDR3 sequence is CASSLSFTQETQYF. In nucleotides, the CDR3 is TGTGCCAGCAGTTTAAGTTTCACCCAAGAGACCCAGTACTTC.

V usage is TRBV6-5 and J usage is TRBJ1-2; D may be TRBD1 (5 bases). The CDR3 consists of 17 residues. Per the germline V gene, CDR1 is MNHEY and CDR2 is SVGAGI. V was pared by 3 bases and J by 8 bases, with 25 bases between. CDR3 protein: CASSYFIVDTPRGGYTF. Written as DNA, the CDR3 is TGTGCCAGCAGTTATTTCATCGTGGACACTCCTCGAGGGGGCTACACCTTC.

V and J are TRBV6-5 and TRBJ1-4, with TRBD1 as a possible D gene (6 bases). Germline V lookup: CDR1 MNHEY, CDR2 SVGAGI. The CDR3 spans 13 residues. The V end lost 6 bases, the J end lost 8 bases, and 13 bases lay between the germline ends. CDR3 sequence reads: CASSRGSDEKLFF. The CDR3 DNA is TGTGCCAGCAGCAGGGGTTCTGACGAAAAACTGTTTTTT.

V is TRBV29-1 and J is TRBJ2-1; 11 bases agree with TRBD2. The CDR3 extends over 14 amino acids. The ends lost 3 bases at V and 8 bases at J; junction bases unmatched: 6. The germline V gene encodes CDR1 SQVTM and CDR2 ANQGSEA. In DNA, the CDR3 is TGCAGCGTTGAGAGTACTAGCGGGGGTTATGAGCAGTTCTTC. The encoded protein is CSVESTSGGYEQFF.

A note on this clonotype: A clone one base away is much larger, so this may be a read error. This chain connects TRBV29-1 to TRBJ2-4; 7 bases agree with TRBD2. J was trimmed by 9 bases and V by 7 bases; bases with no gene match: 12. Per the germline V gene, CDR1 is SQVTM and CDR2 is ANQGSEA. The CDR3 consists of 13 residues. CDR3 coding DNA: TGCAGCGCTGAGGGGAGCGGGGAGAGCATTCAGTACTTC. It codes for CSAEGSGESIQYF.

The CDR3 DNA reads TGTGCCAGCAGTAGGGGGGCCACGGGGCATGGCTACACCTTC. As protein: CASSRGATGHGYTF. The chain couples TRBV28 to TRBJ1-2, with D perhaps TRBD1 (6 bases). CDR3 length: 14 amino acids. CDR1 is MDHEN, CDR2 SYDVKM, per germline. Trimming took 5 bases from V and 6 from J, leaving 16 bases between them.

Points on this clonotype: Just one base apart from a much larger clone, this may be a read error. V and J are TRBV5-5 and TRBJ2-5; weak D call: TRBD1 (6 bases). Germline lookup yields CDR1 SGHKS and CDR2 YYEKEE (reference sequence). The CDR3 contains 14 residues. The V and J ends lost 4 bases and 3 bases respectively, with 13 bases between them. The CDR3 bases are TGTGCCAGCAGCCTCGGACAGCGTGAAGAGACCCAGTACTTC. Protein product: CASSLGQREETQYF.

The chain links TRBV27 to TRBJ1-4; D is perhaps TRBD1 (5 bases). CDR3 length equals 15 residues. Germline CDR1 MNHEY, CDR2 SMNVEV (reference sequence). Trimming left V 2 bases short and J 7 bases short, with 14 bases between. CDR3 loop: CASSLLVGRGEKLFF. The CDR3 DNA reads as TGTGCCAGCAGTTTACTTGTGGGGAGGGGTGAAAAACTGTTTTTT. Drawing the rest from reference TRBV27 and TRBJ1-4, the complete variable domain is EAQVTQNPRYLITVTGKKLTVTCSQNMNHEYMSWYRQDPGLGLRQIYYSMNVEVTDKGDVPEGYKVSRKEKRNFPLILESPSPNQTSLYFCASSLLVGRGEKLFFGSGTQLSVL.

There are a few counts of this clonotype. The chain joins TRBV7-9 to TRBJ2-6; D ambiguous. This CDR3 contains 14 residues. Germline V lookup: CDR1 SEHNR, CDR2 FQNEAQ (reference sequence). Trimming cost V 8 bases and J 0 bases, with 8 bases left between them. The CDR3 DNA follows: TGTGCCAGCGTCCTCTCCTCTGGGGCCAACGTCCTGACTTTC. Translation gives CASVLSSGANVLTF.

There are a few counts of this clonotype. The rearrangement links TRBV7-2 to TRBJ2-7, with a weak D call TRBD1 (6 bases). The CDR3 totals 14 residues. V lost 4 bases and J 0 bases, leaving 10 bases between the germline ends. Germline V CDR1 and CDR2: SGHTA, FQGNSA. CDR3 residues: CASSSSGHSYEQYF. The CDR3 DNA is TGTGCCAGCAGCTCTTCGGGACACTCCTACGAGCAGTACTTC.

This clonotype appeared a few times. CDR3 coding DNA: TGCGCCAGCAGCTTGGAAGAGTACGAGCAGTACTTC. Its translation: CASSLEEYEQYF. V usage is TRBV5-1 and J usage is TRBJ2-7; D is ambiguous. Germline values: CDR1 SGHRS, CDR2 YFSETQ. This CDR3 comprises 12 residues. Trimming shortened V by 0 bases and J by 4 bases, and 5 bases separated the two germline ends.

The J gene is TRBJ2-1, the V gene TRBV7-2; possibly TRBD1 or TRBD2 for D (6 bases each). This CDR3 comprises 16 residues. The germline V gene has CDR1 SGHTA and CDR2 FQGNSA. V dropped 2 bases and J dropped 6 bases, with 17 bases sitting between them. The CDR3, as DNA: TGTGCCAGCAGCTTATCCCGGGGGCTCGGGGCCAATGAGCAGTTCTTC. Protein: CASSLSRGLGANEQFF.

The V call is TRBV7-9, the J call TRBJ1-4, with D hard to call. Germline CDR1 SEHNR, CDR2 FQNEAQ (reference sequence). This CDR3 comprises 13 residues. V was trimmed by 5 bases and J by 4 bases, leaving 8 bases between them. The CDR3 nucleotides are TGTGCCAGCAGCAGCTGGAATAATGAAAAACTGTTTTTT. This gives the protein CASSSWNNEKLFF.

The chain links TRBV10-3 to TRBJ2-1, with 12 nucleotides matching TRBD2. The CDR3 loop spans 21 amino acids. CDR1 is ENHRY, CDR2 SYGVKD, per germline. With V trimmed by 2 bases and J by 1 base, 15 bases remained unmatched. CDR3 sequence (DNA): TGTGCCATCAGTGAGACTAGCGGGGGGCCCATCTACAAGGGGTCCTACAATGAGCAGTTCTTC. Translated, it gives CAISETSGGPIYKGSYNEQFF.

The chain couples TRBV9 to TRBJ2-1, with TRBD2 matching 8 bases. From germline, CDR1 is SGDLS and CDR2 YYNGEE. Trimming removed 2 bases from V and 6 bases from J; junction bases left unmatched: 4. The CDR3 spans 14 residues. The CDR3 nucleotides read TGTGCCAGCAGCGTTAGCGGGGTCGGCAATGAGCAGTTCTTC. Protein: CASSVSGVGNEQFF.

This clonotype was counted only a few times. The J gene is TRBJ2-3, the V gene TRBV4-3; the D is unclear. The end of the DNA is better explained by TRBJ2-5, so the J call may be wrong. Germline V gene sequence: CDR1 LGHNA, CDR2 YSLEER. The CDR3 is 11 amino acids. The CDR3 nucleotides are TGCGCCAGCAGCCAAGGGGGAACCCAGTACTTC. Its protein product is CASSQGGTQYF.

The genes are TRBV7-8 and TRBJ2-7, with 10 bases lining up with TRBD1. The trim removed 6 bases at V and 3 bases at J, leaving 8 bases unmatched. Germline assignment: CDR1 SGHVS and CDR2 FQNEAQ. CDR3 size: 15 residues. The CDR3 bases are TGTGCCAGCAGAGGAACGGGACAGGGGTTCTACGAGCAGTACTTC. Protein product: CASRGTGQGFYEQYF.

J is TRBJ2-7 and V is TRBV10-3, with unresolved D. The CDR3 covers 12 residues. The V end lost 8 bases, the J end lost 0 bases, and 8 bases lay between the germline ends. CDR1 ENHRY and CDR2 SYGVKD come from the germline V gene. The DNA for the CDR3 is TGTGCCATCGCCTCATTCTCCTACGAGCAGTACTTC. This encodes CAIASFSYEQYF.

V is TRBV12-3 or TRBV12-4 and J is TRBJ2-1; tentative D call: TRBD1 (7 bases). V lost 3 bases and J 2 bases, leaving 11 bases between the germline ends. CDR3 length: 15 amino acids. The CDR3: CASSFPGGTYNEQFF. CDR3 coding DNA: TGTGCCAGCAGTTTTCCAGGGGGGACCTACAATGAGCAGTTCTTC.

CDR3 DNA: TGTGCCAGCAGCCAAGATGTACTAGCCAAAAACATTCAGTACTTC. Translating it yields CASSQDVLAKNIQYF. The chain joins TRBV3-1 to TRBJ2-4; D not resolved. The CDR3 sequence is 15 residues long. Germline loops: CDR1 LGHDT, CDR2 YNNKEL (reference sequence). V lost 0 bases to trimming and J lost 0 bases, with 6 bases between them.

The chain links TRBV10-2 to TRBJ2-7; the D gene is possibly TRBD1 (6 bases). The CDR3 extends over 15 amino acids. Trimming took off 2 bases at V and 1 base at J, with 12 bases between the two ends. Germline CDR1 is WSHSY and CDR2 is SAAADI. The CDR3 nucleotides are TGCGCCAGCAGTGAGAGAGGCAGGGGATCCTACGAGCAGTACTTC. As protein: CASSERGRGSYEQYF.

This clonotype was observed a handful of times. The V and J genes are TRBV29-1 and TRBJ2-7, with TRBD1 matching 8 bases. The CDR3 consists of 13 residues. Trimming removed 5 bases from V and 2 bases from J; junction bases left unmatched: 5. Germline values: CDR1 SQVTM, CDR2 ANQGSEA. The CDR3 is CSVRQGPAYEQYF. The CDR3 nucleotides are TGCAGCGTTAGACAGGGGCCCGCCTACGAGCAGTACTTC.

This clonotype was counted many times. The V call is TRBV7-9, the J call TRBJ2-5, with 9 bases identical to TRBD2. This CDR3 is 15 amino acids long. Germline V gene sequence: CDR1 SEHNR, CDR2 FQNEAQ (reference sequence). After removal of 4 bases from V and 4 bases from J, the junction contained 7 bases not matched to a gene. The CDR3 bases are TGTGCCAGCAGCTCAGCGGGGGGTCCTTCAGAGACCCAGTACTTC. Protein product: CASSSAGGPSETQYF.